What follows are 21 T cell receptor beta chains derived from one specimen sequenced in a study of shared clonotypes between healthy human individuals. Produced via immunoSEQ multiplex PCR; TCRdb's table is partial and in-frame only. Of about 2.3 million clones listed, under 95% are singletons. The specimen was naive CD4+ T cells from PBMCs. The sample's subset: CD45RA+ positively selected. The source of these receptors is a man between 18 and 29 years old in good health. Some clones in this sample may be carry-over from other donors' samples.

The V call is TRBV7-2, the J call TRBJ1-4, with D possibly TRBD1 on 6 matching bases. The CDR3 length is 15 residues. V was clipped by 5 bases and J by 8 bases, with 18 bases between them. Germline CDR1 SGHTA, CDR2 FQGNSA. Here the CDR3 DNA reads TGTGCCAGCAGCGCAGAAACAGGGTCTTTCGAAAAACTGTTTTTT. Translated: CASSAETGSFEKLFF. Looking up the rest from reference TRBV7-2 and TRBJ1-4 gives the full variable domain: GAGVSQSPSNKVTEKGKDVELRCDPISGHTALYWYRQSLGQGLEFLIYFQGNSAPDKSGLPSDRFSAERTGGSVSTLTIQRTQQEDSAVYLCASSAETGSFEKLFFGSGTQLSVL.

In the case of this clone: The sample contains more than one DNA sequence encoding this CDR3. The V gene is TRBV5-1, the J gene TRBJ1-4; 7 positions match TRBD1. V lost 0 bases to trimming and J lost 0 bases; unmatched junction nucleotides: 2. Germline CDR1 is SGHRS and CDR2 is YFSETQ. The CDR3 has 16 residues. The CDR3 sequence: CASSLGQGATNEKLFF. For the CDR3, the DNA is TGCGCCAGCAGCTTGGGACAGGGAGCAACTAATGAAAAACTGTTTTTT. Filled out from reference TRBV5-1 and TRBJ1-4, the complete variable domain reads KAGVTQTPRYLIKTRGQQVTLSCSPISGHRSVSWYQQTPGQGLQFLFEYFSETQRNKGNFPGRFSGRQFSNSRSEMNVSTLELGDSALYLCASSLGQGATNEKLFFGSGTQLSVL.

The chain is built from TRBV28 and TRBJ1-2, with no clear D. This CDR3 region has 17 residues. V lost 4 bases to trimming and J lost 4 bases, with 22 bases between them. Per the germline V gene, CDR1 is MDHEN and CDR2 is SYDVKM. CDR3 protein: CASSYAAGGLGFYGYTF. In nucleotides, the CDR3 is TGTGCCAGCAGTTATGCGGCGGGCGGACTGGGATTCTATGGCTACACCTTC.

This rearrangement joins TRBV7-8 to TRBJ1-5; D not resolved. Germline CDR1 is SGHVS and CDR2 is FQNEAQ. The V gene lost 3 bases and the J gene lost 0 bases, with 9 bases spanning the gap. This CDR3 is 15 amino acids long. CDR3 loop: CASSLMGGSNQPQHF. For the CDR3, the DNA is TGTGCCAGCAGCTTGATGGGCGGTAGCAATCAGCCCCAGCATTTT. Drawing the rest from reference TRBV7-8 and TRBJ1-5, the complete variable domain is GAGVSQSPRYKVAKRGQDVALRCDPISGHVSLFWYQQALGQGPEFLTYFQNEAQLDKSGLPSDRFFAERPEGSVSTLKIQRTQQEDSAVYLCASSLMGGSNQPQHFGDGTRLSIL.

The CDR3 DNA follows: TGTGCCAGCAGTTGGACAGCCGGTGGCTACACCTTC. This encodes CASSWTAGGYTF. V is TRBV6-5 and J is TRBJ1-2, with D perhaps TRBD1 (6 bases). CDR1 and CDR2 (germline): MNHEY, SVGAGI. This CDR3 is built from 12 residues. The V and J ends lost 4 bases and 7 bases respectively, with 10 bases between them.

V is TRBV25-1 and J is TRBJ1-4; 7 bases are shared with TRBD1. This CDR3 spans 14 amino acids. With V trimmed by 8 bases and J by 2 bases, 5 bases remained unmatched. The germline CDR1 and CDR2 sequences are MGHDK and SYGVNS. The CDR3 loop reads CASARGATNEKLFF. In nucleotides, the CDR3 is TGTGCCAGCGCCAGGGGGGCTACTAATGAAAAACTGTTTTTT.

This sequence joins TRBV27 and TRBJ2-2; weak D call: TRBD1 (6 bases). CDR3 length: 15 residues. Trimming stripped 6 bases from V and 6 bases from J, with 17 bases between. In germline, CDR1 is MNHEY, CDR2 SMNVEV (reference sequence). The CDR3 DNA sequence: TGTGCCAGCAGGCTAACAGGGATAATGGCCGGGGAGCTGTTTTTT. It is translated as CASRLTGIMAGELFF.

The CDR3 DNA reads TGTGCCAGCAGCGTAGACCCCCTCTGGACAGGGCTGAGTGAAAAACTGTTTTTT. The encoded protein is CASSVDPLWTGLSEKLFF. V is TRBV9 and J is TRBJ1-4, with TRBD1 identical over 8 bases. There are 18 residues in the CDR3. Trimming cost V 0 bases and J 7 bases; bases outside gene matches: 14. Looked up from germline, CDR1 is SGDLS and CDR2 is YYNGEE.

The chain joins TRBV10-3 to TRBJ2-2; 9 nucleotides match TRBD1. This CDR3 is 14 amino acids long. The V segment lost 10 bases and the J segment 1 base; nucleotides outside the gene matches: 4. Looked up from germline, CDR1 is ENHRY and CDR2 is SYGVKD. CDR3 sequence reads: CATGDRENTGELFF. DNA of the CDR3: TGTGCCACCGGGGACAGGGAGAACACCGGGGAGCTGTTTTTT.

The chain has TRBV15 and TRBJ2-2; 10 positions agree with TRBD1. CDR1 is LNHNV and CDR2 is YYDKDF in the germline V gene (reference sequence). The CDR3 has 19 residues. The junction had 8 bases not matched to a gene; V was cut back by 1 base and J by 0 bases. DNA for the CDR3: TGTGCCACCAGCAGAGGAAGCTATGGGACAGGGGCGAACACCGGGGAGCTGTTTTTT. Its protein product is CATSRGSYGTGANTGELFF.

V is TRBV5-1 and J is TRBJ2-1, with 9 positions matching TRBD1. Looked up from germline, CDR1 is SGHRS and CDR2 is YFSETQ. This CDR3 has 15 amino acids. V was pared by 5 bases and J by 8 bases, with 11 bases of the junction left unmatched. This CDR3 reads CASRPDRGGNDEQFF. As DNA, the CDR3 is TGCGCCAGCAGACCTGACAGGGGGGGTAACGATGAGCAGTTCTTC.

A remark on this clone: The sample has other DNA sequences that encode this CDR3 too. V and J are TRBV28 and TRBJ1-2; D not resolved. Germline lookup yields CDR1 MDHEN and CDR2 SYDVKM. The CDR3 is 12 residues long. Trimming pared 3 bases from V and 5 bases from J, leaving 7 bases between. CDR3: CASSLGNYGYTF. CDR3 nucleotides: TGTGCCAGCAGTTTGGGAAATTATGGCTACACCTTC.

V is TRBV7-3 and J is TRBJ2-5, with D tentatively TRBD2 (7 bases). This CDR3 comprises 15 residues. Germline V gene lookup returns CDR1 SGHTA and CDR2 FQGTGA. V shed 1 base and J shed 2 bases, with 11 bases lying between them. The CDR3 DNA is TGTGCCAGCAGCTTAATTGAGGGGGGGCAAGAGACCCAGTACTTC. Amino acids: CASSLIEGGQETQYF.

V usage is TRBV10-3 and J usage is TRBJ2-2; no reliable D call. V gave up 10 bases and J gave up 1 base, with 13 bases separating them. CDR1 is ENHRY, CDR2 SYGVKD, per germline. The CDR3 is 14 amino acids. CDR3 DNA sequence: TGTGCCACCCTTAGGGTCCAGAACACCGGGGAGCTGTTTTTT. Translated, it gives CATLRVQNTGELFF.

J is TRBJ1-1 and V is TRBV18; perhaps TRBD1 as D (6 bases). Germline lookup yields CDR1 KGHSH and CDR2 LQKENI. V shed 3 bases and J shed 0 bases, with 20 bases lying between them. The CDR3 consists of 18 residues. For the CDR3, the DNA is TGTGCCAGCTCACCGTTCCCCGCACAGGGACCACTGAACACTGAAGCTTTCTTT. It encodes CASSPFPAQGPLNTEAFF.

The rearrangement links TRBV6-5 to TRBJ2-7, with TRBD1 identical over 8 bases. The CDR3 runs to 12 residues. Germline V lookup: CDR1 MNHEY, CDR2 SVGAGI. The V segment lost 7 bases and the J segment 6 bases; nucleotides outside the gene matches: 5. CDR3 in amino acids: CASKNQGAEQYF. CDR3 bases: TGTGCCAGCAAGAACCAGGGGGCCGAGCAGTACTTC.

The V gene is TRBV18, the J gene TRBJ2-1, with 10 positions matching TRBD1. Germline V CDR1 and CDR2: KGHSH, LQKENI. The CDR3 covers 20 residues. V shed 1 base, J shed 0 bases, and the junction held 12 bases outside the gene matches. The CDR3 DNA reads as TGTGCCAGCTCACCACAGGACAGGGGGATTCCCCCTAGCTCCTACAATGAGCAGTTCTTC. Translated: CASSPQDRGIPPSSYNEQFF.

The chain links TRBV28 to TRBJ2-1; 8 bases map to TRBD2. The CDR3 length is 14 residues. Germline values: CDR1 MDHEN, CDR2 SYDVKM. V lost 8 bases, J lost 7 bases, and 10 bases stayed unmatched. In DNA, the CDR3 is TGTGCCAGCCTCCGGGGGGGGTTGTTTAATGAGCAGTTCTTC. Amino acid sequence: CASLRGGLFNEQFF.

This chain links TRBV30 with TRBJ2-1; 7 positions agree with TRBD2. CDR3 length equals 14 residues. Losses at the gene ends were 1 base for V and 2 bases for J; bases not matched to a gene: 2. CDR1 and CDR2 from the germline V gene are GTSNPN and SVGIG (reference sequence). Here the CDR3 reads CAWSASGTYNEQFF. As DNA, the CDR3 is TGTGCCTGGAGTGCTAGCGGAACCTACAATGAGCAGTTCTTC.

The chain uses TRBV30 and TRBJ1-2; TRBD1 is a possible D gene (5 bases). The CDR3 is 13 amino acids. V lost 0 bases and J lost 3, with 8 bases in between. The germline gives CDR1 GTSNPN, CDR2 SVGIG (reference sequence). The DNA of the CDR3 is TGTGCCTGGAGTGTTGGGGGTCACTATGGCTACACCTTC. Residues: CAWSVGGHYGYTF.

The V and J genes are TRBV6-6 and TRBJ2-7; D ambiguous. The germline V gene has CDR1 MNHNY and CDR2 SVGAGI (reference sequence). Trimming shortened V by 6 bases and J by 5 bases, and 14 bases separated the two germline ends. CDR3 length: 13 residues. The CDR3 here is CASSRTGPDEQYF. The CDR3 DNA reads TGTGCCAGCAGCCGAACCGGGCCGGACGAGCAGTACTTC.